This paragraph covers one T cell receptor beta chain sequence. The antigen remains undetermined. The record originates from a study of radiotherapy plus CTLA-4 blockade in lung cancer. Overall study: Around 18% of enrolled patients responded objectively, and more than 25% had disease control. Findings of the study overall: Once radiotherapy plus ipilimumab had been given, TCR clones derived from tumor expanded in blood.

Sequencing used immunoSEQ multiplex PCR; TCRdb keeps in-frame clones, though not all of them. The sample yields over 75,000 clones, roughly four fifths seen once. This CDR3 contains 18 residues. Germline V gene lookup returns CDR1 SGDLS and CDR2 YYNGEE. Trimming removed 3 bases from V and 5 bases from J; junction bases left unmatched: 16. Chemo-refractory metastatic non-small-cell lung cancer patients underwent focal radiation alongside CTLA-4 blockade with ipilimumab. The receptor was derived from a human donor with non-small cell lung cancer who had stable disease on radiotherapy plus ipilimumab. The chain links TRBV9 to TRBJ2-2; 7 bases align to TRBD2. The sample was peripheral blood, taken from a patient treated with radiotherapy plus ipilimumab. CDR3 sequence: CASSGVLAVAKGTGELFF. The CDR3, as DNA: TGTGCCAGCAGCGGAGTCCTAGCGGTGGCGAAAGGGACCGGGGAGCTGTTTTTT.